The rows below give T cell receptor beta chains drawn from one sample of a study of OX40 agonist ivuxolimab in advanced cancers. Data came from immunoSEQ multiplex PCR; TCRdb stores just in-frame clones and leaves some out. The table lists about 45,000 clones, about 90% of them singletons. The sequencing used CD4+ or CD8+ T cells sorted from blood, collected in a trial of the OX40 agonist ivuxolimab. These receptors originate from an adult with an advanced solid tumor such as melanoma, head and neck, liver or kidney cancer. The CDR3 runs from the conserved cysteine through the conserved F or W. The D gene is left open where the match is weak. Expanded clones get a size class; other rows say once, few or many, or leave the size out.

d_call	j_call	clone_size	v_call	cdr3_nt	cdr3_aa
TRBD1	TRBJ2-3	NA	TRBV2	TGTGCCAGCTACAGGGGAAATACGCAGTATTTT	CASYRGNTQYF
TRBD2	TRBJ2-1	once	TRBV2	TGTGCCAGCAGTGGGAAAACTAGCGGGAGTTACAATGAGCAGTTCTTC	CASSGKTSGSYNEQFF
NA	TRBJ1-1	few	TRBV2	TGTGCCAGCAGTGTGGAAAGGAAGACTGAAGCTTTCTTT	CASSVERKTEAFF
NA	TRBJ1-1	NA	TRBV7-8	TGTGCCAGCAGCGAGATTCGGGGGGGCACTGAAGCTTTCTTT	CASSEIRGGTEAFF
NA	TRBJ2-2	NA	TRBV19	TGTGCCAGTAGTAAAGGGGCCAACACCGGGGAGCTGTTTTTT	CASSKGANTGELFF
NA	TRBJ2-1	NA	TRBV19	TGTGCCAGTAGTATATCACGGTACAATGAGCAGTTCTTC	CASSISRYNEQFF
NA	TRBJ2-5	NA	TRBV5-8	TGTGCCAGCACGCCTAGGACTCCAGAGACCCAGTACTTC	CASTPRTPETQYF
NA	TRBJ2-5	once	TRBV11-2	TGTGCCAGCAGCTTAGGAATTGGGCAGGGGTCAGAGACCCAGTACTTC	CASSLGIGQGSETQYF
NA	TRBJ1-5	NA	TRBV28	TGTGCCAGCAGCAGAGAGTATCAGCCCCAGCATTTT	CASSREYQPQHF
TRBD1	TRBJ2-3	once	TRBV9	TGTGCCAGCAGCGCCGGGGACAGGGTCTTAGATACGCAGTATTTT	CASSAGDRVLDTQYF
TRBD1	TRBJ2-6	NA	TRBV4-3	TGCGCCAGCAGCCAAAAGACAGGGTTTGGGGCCAACGTCCTGACTTTC	CASSQKTGFGANVLTF
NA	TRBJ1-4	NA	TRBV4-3	TGCGCCAGCAGCCAAGATACGGGGGCAACTAATGAAAAACTGTTTTTT	CASSQDTGATNEKLFF
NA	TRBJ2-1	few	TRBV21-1	TGTGCCACCAATACCCGGAAACAGGGTTCGTCGTGGCAGTTCTTC	CATNTRKQGSSWQFF
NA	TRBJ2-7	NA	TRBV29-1	TGCAGCGTTGAAAAGGGGTACGAGCAGTACTTC	CSVEKGYEQYF
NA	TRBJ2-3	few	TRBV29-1	TGCAGCGTTGAAGAGGGGGGAGATACGCAGTATTTT	CSVEEGGDTQYF
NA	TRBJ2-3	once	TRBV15	TGTGCCACCGTGATCGATGAAGGGTGTGTTAGTCTTAGTGTTTTTCAGTCCTGTCCAGATACGCAGTATTTT	CATVIDEGCVSLSVFQSCPDTQYF
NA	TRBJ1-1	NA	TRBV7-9	TGTGCCAGCAGCGTGCGGGGTACGAACACTGAAGCTTTCTTT	CASSVRGTNTEAFF
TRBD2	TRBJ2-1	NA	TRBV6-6	TGTGCCAGCAGTTTGGGACTAGCGCCCGGAGATGAGCAGTTCTTC	CASSLGLAPGDEQFF
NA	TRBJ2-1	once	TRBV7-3	TGTGCCAGCAGCTCGAATAGTGCCGGTCAGTTCTTC	CASSSNSAGQFF
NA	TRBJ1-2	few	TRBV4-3	TGCGCCAGCAGCCAGTCTGGTGGCTATGGCTACACCTTC	CASSQSGGYGYTF
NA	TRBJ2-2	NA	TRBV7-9	TGTGCCAGCACCCATGGTTTGGGGACCGGGGAGCTGTTTTTT	CASTHGLGTGELFF
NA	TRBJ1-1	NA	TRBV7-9	TGTGCCAGCAGCTTAGCGCGGGCGAACACTGAAGCTTTCTTT	CASSLARANTEAFF
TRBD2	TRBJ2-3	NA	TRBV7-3	TGTGCCAGCAGATCCCGGGAGGGGGGCACAGATACGCAGTATTTT	CASRSREGGTDTQYF
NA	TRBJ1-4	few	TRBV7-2	TGTGCCAGCAGCTTAATAGAGTCCGAAAAACTGTTTTTT	CASSLIESEKLFF
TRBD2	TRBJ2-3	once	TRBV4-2	TGTGCCAGCAGCCAAGCAGGACTAGCGGGAGGATATGATACGCAGTATTTT	CASSQAGLAGGYDTQYF
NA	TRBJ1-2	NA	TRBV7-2	TGTGCCAGCAGCCTAGGCTCGGGGTATGGCTACACCTTC	CASSLGSGYGYTF
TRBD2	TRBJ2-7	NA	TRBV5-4	TGTGCCAGCAGCTCCGCGGGGGGCCACGAGCAGTACTTC	CASSSAGGHEQYF
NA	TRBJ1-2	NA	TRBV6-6	TGTGCCAGCAGTTCAACGACAGGAACTAACTATGGCTACACCTTC	CASSSTTGTNYGYTF
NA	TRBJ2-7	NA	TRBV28	TGTGCCAGCAAAGGACAACGGGAGCAGTACTTC	CASKGQREQYF
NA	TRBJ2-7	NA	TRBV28	TGTGCCAGCAGGATCAGCGGAAACTACGAGCAGTACTTC	CASRISGNYEQYF
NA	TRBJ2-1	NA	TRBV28	TGTGCCAGCAGACGCCCAGGCGGATTCAATGAGCAGTTCTTC	CASRRPGGFNEQFF
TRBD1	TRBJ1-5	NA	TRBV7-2	TGTGCCAGCAGCCCCGGGACAGGGGCCAATCAGCCCCAGCATTTT	CASSPGTGANQPQHF
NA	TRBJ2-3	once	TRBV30	TGTGCCTGGATCCGGGATCTCACAGATACGCAGTATTTT	CAWIRDLTDTQYF
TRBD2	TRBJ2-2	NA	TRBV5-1	TGCGCCAGCAGGTGGACTAGCGGGAGTGCCGGGGAGCTGTTTTTT	CASRWTSGSAGELFF
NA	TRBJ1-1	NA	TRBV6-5	TGTGCCAGCAGTTATGGGGGGGCAACAACTGAAGCTTTCTTT	CASSYGGATTEAFF
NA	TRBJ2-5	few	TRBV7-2	TGTGCCAGCAGCTTCGACAGGGAGGGGTGGGAGACCCAGTACTTC	CASSFDREGWETQYF
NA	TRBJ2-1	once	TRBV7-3	TGTGCCAGCAGCTTAAAGGGGGGACTACCGACTAGTGATGAGCAGTTCTTC	CASSLKGGLPTSDEQFF
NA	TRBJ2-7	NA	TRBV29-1	TGCAGCGTCGGGGCCGGGCCGAGGAAGCCCTACGAGCAGTACTTC	CSVGAGPRKPYEQYF
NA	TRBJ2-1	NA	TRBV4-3	TGCGCCAGCAGCAATTTGGGGGGCGCGGGTGGTGAGCAGTTCTTC	CASSNLGGAGGEQFF
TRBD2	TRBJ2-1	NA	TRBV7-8	TGTGCCAGCAGTCTTTTTGGGGGGACTAACTACAATGAGCAGTTCTTC	CASSLFGGTNYNEQFF
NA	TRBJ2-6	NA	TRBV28	TGTGCCAGCAGTTTCAGGGGACGGGCTGGGGCCAACGTCCTGACTTTC	CASSFRGRAGANVLTF
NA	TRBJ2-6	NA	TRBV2	TGTGCCAGCACCGACTGGGTTTCTGGGGCCAACGTCCTGACTTTC	CASTDWVSGANVLTF
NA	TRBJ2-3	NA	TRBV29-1	TGCAGCGTTGAACAGGACACCCAACTGCAGTATTTT	CSVEQDTQLQYF
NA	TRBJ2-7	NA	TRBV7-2	TGTGCCAGCAGCTCCTCCATCACGGGGTCCTACGAGCAGTACTTC	CASSSSITGSYEQYF
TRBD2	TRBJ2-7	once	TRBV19	TGTGCCAGTAGTATTAAGCTAGCGGACCTGTACGAGCAGTACTTC	CASSIKLADLYEQYF
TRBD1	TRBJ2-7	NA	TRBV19	TGTGCCAGTAGTAGGGGACAGGGTAACTACGAGCAGTACTTC	CASSRGQGNYEQYF
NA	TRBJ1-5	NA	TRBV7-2	TGTGCCAGCAGCTTAAGATCGGGGGTAGACCAGCCCCAGCATTTT	CASSLRSGVDQPQHF
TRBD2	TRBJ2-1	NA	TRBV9	TGTGCCAGCAGCGCCCAAGCGGGAGCTGGGAAATCCAATGAGCAGTTCTTC	CASSAQAGAGKSNEQFF
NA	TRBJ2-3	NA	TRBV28	TGTGCCAGCAGCCCACCCAGAGGCACAGATACGCAGTATTTT	CASSPPRGTDTQYF
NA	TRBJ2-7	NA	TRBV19	TGTGCCAGTAGTATCGGGGGCGCAGGGGAGCAGTACTTC	CASSIGGAGEQYF
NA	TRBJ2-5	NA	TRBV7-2	TGTGCCAGCAGCTTTTTACAGACCCAGTACTTC	CASSFLQTQYF
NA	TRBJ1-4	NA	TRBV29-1	TGCAGCGTTGTAGGCAGGGGAGGGGAAAAACTGTTTTTT	CSVVGRGGEKLFF
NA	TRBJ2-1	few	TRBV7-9	TGTGCCAGCAGCTTCCCGGGACAAGAGGGATTTCCAGTGCTTTTTCAGCAGTTCTTC	CASSFPGQEGFPVLFQQFF